This TCR beta chain was found in a study of blood T cell repertoires in COVID-19. How the authors handled the data: Estimated nucleated cell counts came from reference gene primer amplification. This table comes from immunoSEQ multiplex PCR, and its TCRdb copy is limited to in-frame clones, with some not included. V and J calls plus clone size are reproduced from that table; the DNA served to infer D and trimming. The sample consists of approximately 360,000 clones, roughly 87% of them appearing once. The clonotype originates from a woman aged 45-59 years who had recovered from COVID-19. Sequencing input: PBMCs or T cells enriched from blood (not recorded which).

The CDR3 DNA reads TGCAGTGCTAGTTACAGGACAGGAGCCCTTGAAGCTTTCTTT. This sequence encodes CSASYRTGALEAFF. The chain joins TRBV20-1 to TRBJ1-1; 7 bases agree with TRBD1. Trimming cost V 3 bases and J 7 bases; bases outside gene matches: 11. The CDR3 is 14 residues long. Looked up from germline, CDR1 is DFQATT and CDR2 is SNEGSKA (reference sequence).